These 7 T cell receptor beta chains were all obtained from the same sample, sequenced in a study of shared clonotypes between healthy human individuals. Libraries were prepared by immunoSEQ multiplex PCR; TCRdb keeps only in-frame clonotypes and omits some of them. The data show about 1 million clones, roughly 80% seen once. Sequenced input: memory CD4+ T cells sorted from blood. As to subset: CD45RA-negative fraction. These receptors originate from a man between 18 and 29 years old in good health.

The rearrangement joins TRBV5-1 to TRBJ1-4; D is perhaps TRBD1 (5 bases). Between the trimmed V and J ends, which lost 7 bases and 2 bases, there was a span of 12 bases. This CDR3 spans 14 amino acids. The germline gives CDR1 SGHRS, CDR2 YFSETQ. CDR3 protein: CASRQGRTNEKLFF. The CDR3 DNA sequence: TGCGCCAGCCGCCAGGGTAGGACTAATGAAAAACTGTTTTTT.

This chain connects TRBV2 to TRBJ1-1; D remains unclear. Germline CDR1 and CDR2: SNHLY and FYNNEI. The V end was cut by 2 bases, the J end by 1 base, with 11 bases between. The CDR3 is 15 amino acids. The CDR3 spells CASSEFRSANTEAFF. CDR3 nucleotides: TGTGCCAGCAGTGAATTTAGGTCGGCGAACACTGAAGCTTTCTTT.

The sample holds many counts of this clone. V and J are TRBV30 and TRBJ2-1; TRBD2 is a possible D gene (7 bases). This CDR3 region has 12 residues. Between the trimmed V and J ends, which lost 1 base and 14 bases, there was a span of 15 bases. Germline assignment: CDR1 GTSNPN and CDR2 SVGIG (reference sequence). CDR3 in DNA: TGTGCCTGGAGTGGTCGCCAGGGGAGGGAGTTCTTC. As protein: CAWSGRQGREFF.

This clone was observed a few times. The chain has TRBV19 and TRBJ1-1; D not certain. CDR3 size: 11 residues. From germline, CDR1 is LNHDA and CDR2 SQIVND (reference sequence). V was clipped by 6 bases and J by 5 bases, with 7 bases between them. CDR3 nucleotides: TGTGCCAGTAGCATTGTGACTGAAGCTTTCTTT. It codes for CASSIVTEAFF.

As regards this clone: Other DNA variants within this sample encode the same CDR3. J is TRBJ2-3 and V is TRBV5-1; 10 bases match TRBD2. The germline V gene encodes CDR1 SGHRS and CDR2 YFSETQ. The CDR3 has 15 amino acids. V shed 3 bases, J shed 2 bases, and the junction held 3 bases outside the gene matches. The CDR3 DNA reads TGCGCCAGCAGCTCCCTAGCGGGGGTCACAGATACGCAGTATTTT. As protein: CASSSLAGVTDTQYF.

This chain links TRBV2 with TRBJ1-1; D is undetermined. The CDR3 has 14 residues. Germline loops: CDR1 SNHLY, CDR2 FYNNEI. Trimming left V 7 bases short and J 4 bases short, with 16 bases between. The CDR3 spells CASKLEGLSTEAFF. The CDR3 nucleotides are TGTGCCAGCAAGCTAGAGGGCTTGAGCACTGAAGCTTTCTTT.

Only a few counts were recorded for this clone. V is TRBV7-9 and J is TRBJ1-4, with TRBD1 as a possible D gene (6 bases). CDR3 length: 15 amino acids. The V gene lost 4 bases and the J gene lost 3 bases, with 12 bases spanning the gap. Germline V gene sequence: CDR1 SEHNR, CDR2 FQNEAQ (reference sequence). CDR3 coding DNA: TGTGCCAGCAGCTCTCAGACAGGTCCTAATGAAAAACTGTTTTTT. It encodes CASSSQTGPNEKLFF.